The 28 T cell receptor beta chains below all came from one sample that was sequenced in a study of cytomegalovirus exposure and HLA in healthy donors. Vbeta (60) and Jbeta (13) primers were used in the PCR. Only in-frame clones appear in the TCRdb table, and some are missing; sequencing was by immunoSEQ multiplex PCR. The repertoire holds about 150,000 clones, with about three quarters as singletons. Sequencing was carried out using PBMCs. These receptors were obtained from a man aged 25-45 years in good health and CMV-seropositive.

In nucleotides, the CDR3 is TGTGCCAGCAGCACAGAGTGGACAGGGGCCAATCAGCCCCAGCATTTT. Translation gives CASSTEWTGANQPQHF. J is TRBJ1-5 and V is TRBV2; 9 bases line up with TRBD1. The CDR3 spans 16 residues. J was trimmed by 3 bases and V by 6 bases; bases with no gene match: 9. The germline CDR1 and CDR2 sequences are SNHLY and FYNNEI.

V and J are TRBV27 and TRBJ1-2, with 7 positions matching TRBD1. CDR1 is MNHEY, CDR2 SMNVEV, per germline (reference sequence). CDR3 size: 19 residues. J lost 7 bases, V lost 5 bases, and 25 bases had no gene match. CDR3 residues: CASSPTAPFSGQKVSGYTF. CDR3 bases: TGTGCCAGCAGTCCCACCGCGCCCTTTTCGGGACAGAAGGTCAGTGGCTACACCTTC.

J is TRBJ1-2 and V is TRBV27; 8 bases fit TRBD1. In germline, CDR1 is MNHEY, CDR2 SMNVEV (reference sequence). With 11 bases clipped from V and 10 bases from J, the junction kept 21 bases outside the gene matches. This CDR3 has 15 amino acids. The CDR3 protein is CAGADRVQEAGYYTF. As DNA, the CDR3 is TGTGCCGGGGCGGACAGGGTTCAAGAGGCCGGATACTACACCTTC.

This clone was detected a few times. The V gene is TRBV11-2, the J gene TRBJ2-7; TRBD2 is a possible D gene (7 bases). V shed 1 base and J shed 3 bases, with 19 bases lying between them. Germline CDR1 and CDR2: SGHAT and FQNNGV. The CDR3 runs to 17 residues. This CDR3 reads CASSLGGLAERGYEQYF. CDR3 in DNA: TGTGCCAGCAGCTTAGGGGGGCTAGCGGAGCGTGGCTACGAGCAGTACTTC.

The gene calls are TRBV2 and TRBJ1-4; 9 bases map to TRBD1. V shed 2 bases, J shed 4 bases, and the junction held 5 bases outside the gene matches. The CDR3 sequence is 16 residues long. CDR1 is SNHLY, CDR2 FYNNEI, per germline. The CDR3 sequence is CASSERTGDYNEKLFF. CDR3 DNA sequence: TGTGCCAGCAGTGAACGGACAGGGGATTATAATGAAAAACTGTTTTTT.

V and J are TRBV30 and TRBJ1-1; D gene uncertain. Germline V lookup: CDR1 GTSNPN, CDR2 SVGIG (reference sequence). V was pared by 8 bases and J by 8 bases, with 18 bases between. The CDR3 length is 12 residues. CDR3 in amino acids: CAGRMGRREAFF. CDR3 sequence (DNA): TGTGCCGGAAGGATGGGAAGGAGGGAAGCTTTCTTT.

The rearrangement uses TRBV5-6 and TRBJ1-6; TRBD1 might be the D (5 bases). Germline V lookup: CDR1 SGHDT, CDR2 YYEEEE. V was clipped by 3 bases and J by 9 bases, with 7 bases between them. CDR3 length: 12 residues. The DNA for the CDR3 is TGTGCCAGCAGCTGGGGGGGTTCACCCCTCCACTTT. This translates into CASSWGGSPLHF.

The chain is built from TRBV4-1 and TRBJ2-1; 8 bases are a match to TRBD2. Germline assignment: CDR1 MGHRA and CDR2 YSYEKL. This CDR3 has 15 amino acids. V was clipped by 2 bases and J by 9 bases; unmatched bases: 9. The CDR3 region has the DNA TGCGCCAGCAGCCAAATCAGCGGGAGTTCTAGTGAGCAGTTCTTC. This sequence encodes CASSQISGSSSEQFF.

The rearrangement joins TRBV6-1 to TRBJ2-2; 7 nucleotides match TRBD1. Germline lookup yields CDR1 MNHNS and CDR2 SASEGT. Trimming cost V 8 bases and J 5 bases; bases outside gene matches: 8. This CDR3 is built from 14 residues. The CDR3 bases are TGTGCCAGCGCCGGGACAGTGGAGACCGGGGAGCTGTTTTTT. Translated: CASAGTVETGELFF.

This clone was detected only a few times. This chain links TRBV2 with TRBJ1-1, with D uncertain. Trimming removed 4 bases at V and 1 base at J, with 4 bases between. The CDR3 has 12 amino acids. Germline CDR1 and CDR2: SNHLY and FYNNEI. CDR3 DNA: TGTGCCAGCAGTGCCTCGAACACTGAAGCTTTCTTT. Translating gives CASSASNTEAFF.

DNA for the CDR3: TGTGCCAGCTCGCAGGGCGAGGTTAACTATGGCTACACCTTC. Its translation is CASSQGEVNYGYTF. The rearrangement links TRBV18 to TRBJ1-2; a weak D match, TRBD1 (5 bases). The CDR3 sequence is 14 residues long. V was clipped by 6 bases and J by 1 base, with 12 bases between them. Germline V gives CDR1 KGHSH, CDR2 LQKENI. Based on the CDR3 plus reference TRBV18 and TRBJ1-2, the full variable domain is NAGVMQNPRHLVRRRGQEARLRCSPMKGHSHVYWYRQLPEEGLKFMVYLQKENIIDESGMPKERFSAEFPKEGPSILRIQQVVRGDSAAYFCASSQGEVNYGYTFGSGTRLTVV.

V and J are TRBV27 and TRBJ2-2; 10 bases are shared with TRBD1. The junction had 1 base not matched to a gene; V was cut back by 7 bases and J by 2 bases. Germline V lookup: CDR1 MNHEY, CDR2 SMNVEV (reference sequence). The CDR3 extends over 14 amino acids. This CDR3 reads CASKTGGNTGELFF. The CDR3 DNA is TGTGCCAGCAAGACAGGGGGCAACACCGGGGAGCTGTTTTTT.

The V call is TRBV7-2, the J call TRBJ1-2, with D tentatively TRBD1 (5 bases). Trimming left V 0 bases short and J 4 bases short, with 15 bases between. This CDR3 is 16 amino acids long. Germline V lookup: CDR1 SGHTA, CDR2 FQGNSA. Written as DNA, the CDR3 is TGTGCCAGCAGCTTAGCCCTCTGGGGCGGGGGCTATGGCTACACCTTC. It encodes CASSLALWGGGYGYTF.

The chain is built from TRBV19 and TRBJ2-1, with D maybe TRBD1 (6 bases). Trimming left V 5 bases short and J 6 bases short, with 14 bases between. Looked up from germline, CDR1 is LNHDA and CDR2 is SQIVND (reference sequence). CDR3 length equals 14 residues. The CDR3 DNA reads as TGTGCCAGTAGTTTAGGGGGACAAACCAATGAGCAGTTCTTC. Protein product: CASSLGGQTNEQFF.

V and J are TRBV14 and TRBJ2-7, with D unresolved. CDR3 length: 12 amino acids. V lost 1 base and J 3 bases, leaving 4 bases between the germline ends. Looked up from germline, CDR1 is SGHDN and CDR2 is FVKESK. CDR3 residues: CASSQVNYEQYF. The CDR3 DNA reads TGTGCCAGCAGCCAAGTAAACTACGAGCAGTACTTC. Complete variable domain (other parts from reference TRBV14 and TRBJ2-7): EAGVTQFPSHSVIEKGQTVTLRCDPISGHDNLYWYRRVMGKEIKFLLHFVKESKQDESGMPNNRFLAERTGGTYSTLKVQPAELEDSGVYFCASSQVNYEQYFGPGTRLTVT.

The chain couples TRBV28 to TRBJ2-7, with D possibly matching TRBD2 (7 bases). The CDR3 sequence is 13 residues long. V shed 6 bases and J shed 4 bases, with 13 bases lying between them. In germline, CDR1 is MDHEN, CDR2 SYDVKM. The CDR3 coding sequence is TGTGCCAGCAGCCTGCGGGGGCAGTACGAGCAGTACTTC. This codes for CASSLRGQYEQYF.

The chain has TRBV18 and TRBJ1-1; D remains ambiguous. The CDR3 covers 13 residues. Looked up from germline, CDR1 is KGHSH and CDR2 is LQKENI. Trimming stripped 4 bases from V and 2 bases from J, with 8 bases between. The CDR3 DNA sequence: TGTGCCAGCTCACTAGGAGTTAACACTGAAGCTTTCTTT. It encodes CASSLGVNTEAFF.

The gene calls are TRBV6-1 and TRBJ2-7, with 8 bases that match TRBD2. After removal of 6 bases from V and 3 bases from J, the junction contained 10 bases not matched to a gene. The CDR3 spans 15 residues. Germline assignment: CDR1 MNHNS and CDR2 SASEGT. The CDR3 sequence: CASRKTGLVFYEQYF. The CDR3 DNA reads as TGTGCCAGCAGAAAAACGGGACTAGTTTTCTACGAGCAGTACTTC.

The rearrangement uses TRBV6-5 and TRBJ2-7; the D gene is possibly TRBD1 (5 bases). V gave up 5 bases and J gave up 0 bases, with 5 bases separating them. The germline CDR1 and CDR2 sequences are MNHEY and SVGAGI. CDR3 length: 12 residues. The CDR3 spells CASSGHSYEQYF. The CDR3, as DNA: TGTGCCAGCAGTGGACACTCCTACGAGCAGTACTTC.

This clone has more than one count but fewer than ten. The rearrangement uses TRBV15 and TRBJ2-1, with 7 bases fitting TRBD2. Trimming took 5 bases from V and 3 from J; bases not matched to a gene: 10. This CDR3 contains 16 residues. Germline values: CDR1 LNHNV, CDR2 YYDKDF (reference sequence). CDR3 sequence: CATSAQGSGGYNEQFF. The CDR3 nucleotides are TGTGCCACCAGCGCACAAGGCTCGGGGGGCTACAATGAGCAGTTCTTC.

The chain employs TRBV5-1 and TRBJ1-5, with 7 bases aligning to TRBD1. Unmatched junction bases numbered 9, after V lost 2 bases and J lost 7 bases. The CDR3 has 15 amino acids. Germline V CDR1 and CDR2: SGHRS, YFSETQ. CDR3: CASSFGTVSNQPQHF. In DNA form, the CDR3 reads TGCGCCAGCAGCTTCGGGACAGTCTCGAACCAGCCCCAGCATTTT.

This chain links TRBV7-3 with TRBJ2-2; no clear D. CDR3 size: 12 residues. Germline lookup yields CDR1 SGHTA and CDR2 FQGTGA. The V end lost 2 bases, the J end lost 6 bases, and 4 bases lay between the germline ends. The CDR3 here is CASSLLSGELFF. The CDR3 DNA reads as TGTGCCAGCAGCTTACTTTCCGGGGAGCTGTTTTTT. The full variable domain, rest sourced from reference TRBV7-3 and TRBJ2-2, is GAGVSQTPSNKVTEKGKYVELRCDPISGHTALYWYRQSLGQGPEFLIYFQGTGAADDSGLPNDRFFAVRPEGSVSTLKIQRTERGDSAVYLCASSLLSGELFFGEGSRLTVL.

This clone was picked up a small number of times. In the same sample, other DNA sequences code for this CDR3. V and J are TRBV7-6 and TRBJ2-5; 7 bases are shared with TRBD1. Trimming took 5 bases from V and 4 from J; bases not matched to a gene: 7. Germline V lookup: CDR1 SGHVS, CDR2 FNYEAQ. CDR3 length: 14 amino acids. This chain's CDR3 is CASSLRQGGETQYF. CDR3 bases: TGTGCCAGCAGCCTACGACAGGGCGGAGAGACCCAGTACTTC.

The gene calls are TRBV27 and TRBJ1-5, with 12 bases identical to TRBD1. CDR3 length: 17 amino acids. Germline assignment: CDR1 MNHEY and CDR2 SMNVEV (reference sequence). The V segment lost 6 bases and the J segment 6 bases; nucleotides outside the gene matches: 12. CDR3 DNA: TGTGCCAGCAGCCCATTAGGGACAGGGGGCGCGGGTCAGCCCCAGCATTTT. This codes for CASSPLGTGGAGQPQHF.

The rearrangement joins TRBV30 to TRBJ2-7; 8 nucleotides match TRBD1. This CDR3 region has 15 residues. The V and J ends lost 0 bases and 6 bases, in that order; junction bases with no gene match: 10. Germline V CDR1 and CDR2: GTSNPN, SVGIG (reference sequence). CDR3: CAWSVGDRGLVEQYF. The DNA for the CDR3 is TGTGCCTGGAGTGTAGGAGACAGGGGACTCGTCGAGCAGTACTTC.

CDR3 nucleotides: TGTGCCAGCAGTCGACGGACAGGACCGAACACCGGGGAGCTGTTTTTT. Amino acid sequence: CASSRRTGPNTGELFF. The V gene is TRBV7-3, the J gene TRBJ2-2; 7 bases line up with TRBD1. Germline CDR1 SGHTA, CDR2 FQGTGA. The V gene end was trimmed by 6 bases and the J gene end by 0 bases; junction bases not matched to a gene: 7. The CDR3 runs to 16 residues.

This sequence joins TRBV5-1 and TRBJ2-3, with a tentative D call TRBD2 (6 bases). CDR3 length equals 15 residues. V gave up 2 bases and J gave up 1 base, with 11 bases separating them. Germline CDR1 and CDR2: SGHRS and YFSETQ. As DNA, the CDR3 is TGCGCCAGCAGCTTACGGGAGAGGGGCACAGATACGCAGTATTTT. Its protein product is CASSLRERGTDTQYF.

The V call is TRBV19, the J call TRBJ2-2, with D tentatively TRBD1 (6 bases). V was shortened by 4 bases and J by 6 bases, with 9 bases between the two germline ends. Germline CDR1 LNHDA, CDR2 SQIVND (reference sequence). This CDR3 is 13 amino acids long. CDR3 nucleotide sequence: TGTGCCAGTAGTACACAGGGAGCCGGGGAGCTGTTTTTT. This translates into CASSTQGAGELFF.